This record covers a single T cell receptor (beta chain). What this receptor recognizes is not known. Base quality data are lacking; no much larger clone is found one base away. V loses 5 bases at its end and J loses 7 bases; junction bases beyond the gene matches: 7. The CDR1 and CDR2 encoded by the germline V gene (reference sequence) are SEHNR and FQNEAQ. Measured from the cysteine to the phenylalanine, the CDR3 is 15 residues long. Only the CDR3 DNA stays, 45 bases, in frame from base 1. The cohort comprised around 700 healthy bone marrow donors. At the time of sampling, all cohort members were nominally healthy, though unrecorded immune exposures were likely present. The donor was CMV seronegative and was included in the group of a few hundred seronegative cohort members. Every donor gave a peripheral blood sample, and the peripheral blood mononuclear cells from that sample were used for TCR beta sequencing. The Qiagen DNeasy Blood Extraction Kit was used to extract genomic DNA from the blood cell samples.

This entry comes from a study of cytomegalovirus exposure and HLA in healthy donors (dated by TCRdb to about 2017). The study in broad terms: According to an earlier analysis of a few hundred of the donors, about 179 million T cells yielded 117 million unique TCR beta sequences and about 300 Gb of sequence data. Donor age, sex, ethnicity and CMV serostatus were compiled alongside the repertoire data. To predict cytomegalovirus infection status, the study combined high-throughput TCR immunosequencing, statistical association of individual TCRs with disease status, and machine learning. The study aimed to test whether signatures of past pathogen exposure could be identified by cataloging public T cell receptors. In a later analysis, previously published TCR beta repertoires from roughly 710 donors were re-analyzed and high-resolution HLA genotyping was added so that TCR occurrence patterns could be studied. Using immunosequencing, the study profiled T cell repertoires from roughly 650 subjects and related those repertoires to cytomegalovirus serostatus. The genetic ancestry cluster associated with self-reported Caucasian donors included around four fifths of the roughly 380 genotyped donors. An earlier analysis of 587 of the donors applied high-throughput TCR beta sequencing to assess whether each TCR beta V gene segment acted as functional or pseudogenic. A separate validation cohort of more than 100 different subjects was used in addition to the roughly 670-subject first cohort. Every repertoire in the discovery cohort had been generated on one and the same sequencing platform. In the later analysis, no new phenotypic data were used to find candidate immune exposures; instead, reliance was placed on TCR beta sequences and their occurrence across donors. An early release covering 500 to 750 HLA-typed donors comprised about 320 gigabases of sequencing data and roughly 85 million unique TCR sequences. Four to six DR-DQ haplotypes were handled as single units for association and clustering, since linkage in the cohort was strong. Among about 360 genotyped donors of the cohort, an average of around 240,000 unique TCR beta nucleotide sequences were sequenced per donor, 15% to 20% of them non-productive. A later genetic analysis used genome-wide SNP genotypes for about 65% of the roughly 670 donors, treating that subset as a discovery cohort. Both class I and class II loci were covered by HLA typing, at four-digit resolution. The number of typed donors differed by locus: about 629-640 for A, B, C, DRB1 and DQB1; 500 to 550 for DQA1; some 590 for DPA1; and about 450 for DPB1.

Broad study findings and their caveats: The only immune exposure information available for the cohort was CMV serostatus. Linkage disequilibrium might explain the correlated functional status among segregating V segments, but an unknown experimental factor could not be excluded. At a false discovery rate of 0.05, a later analysis linked approximately 18,000 TCR beta sequences to specific HLA alleles. Several of the top co-occurrence clusters appeared to be linked to parvovirus B19, influenza, CMV and Epstein-Barr virus, according to a later analysis. According to a later analysis, TCR association rates differed among HLA loci, with DRB1 alleles showing the most associated TCRs and HLA-C alleles showing the fewest. Most TCR sequences were observed very rarely across donors, whereas some public TCRs were present in many individuals. The classifier was reported to diagnose cytomegalovirus status with high specificity and sensitivity in both the original and validation cohorts. The earlier analysis of approximately 560 of the donors excluded 15 to 20 rarely observed V segments, including chromosome 9 orphons, because counts were too low. The study gave a list of about 150 TCR beta chains associated with cytomegalovirus. A further reported finding was that TCR beta sequences accurately predicted the HLA-A and HLA-B alleles for most subjects in the first cohort. This cohort had only TCR beta chains sequenced, and the lack of alpha or paired-chain data limited which features could be detected. The presence/absence analyses assumed that sequencing depth was roughly uniform across donors, and that assumption may not be true. When HLA alleles, especially DR and DQ, strongly co-occurred, attributing TCR associations to individual alleles was difficult. It was suggested by the authors that the approach could potentially be generalized to other disease states and immunological phenotypes. Most CMV-associated TCR beta chains appeared to be HLA-restricted in a later analysis, and the HLA associations seemed to be driven largely by CMV exposure. An earlier analysis of approximately 530 of the donors showed that most TCR beta V segments appeared in productive rearrangements either about 87% or about 30% of the time, which broadly matched IMGT annotations. The 87-base-pair reads could not distinguish some IMGT-functional V segments, including TRBV6-2 and TRBV6-3, so those segments were excluded. V-gene and J-gene trimming of TCR beta chains was associated with a missense DCLRE1C variant in a later genetic analysis, and the association was replicated in an independent cohort. Three of the identified cytomegalovirus-associated TCR beta chains were confirmed in vitro to be specific for cytomegalovirus antigens. Compared with equally common non-associated chains, HLA-associated TCR beta chains in a later analysis were more clonally expanded and had lower generation probabilities. In a later genetic analysis, fewer N-insertions in productive TCRs were reported among donors in an Asian-associated ancestry cluster than the roughly 710-donor mean. A cluster of highly shared sequence variants was judged likely to represent a technical artifact of the sequencing pipeline. HLA typing was unavailable for some donors at each locus, so association tests used only the typed subset.

The protocol used for the library was the immunoSEQ multiplex PCR assay. A mixture of 60 forward primers for TCR Vbeta segments and 13 reverse primers for TCR Jbeta segments was used in the multiplex PCR. Amplification of the CDR3 region of rearranged TCR beta genes was performed with a multiplex PCR assay on genomic DNA. The Illumina HiSeq System was used to sequence the amplified TCR beta libraries as 87-base-pair reads. The published analysis was carried out like this. A later analysis tallied around 87 million unique TCR beta chains across the 666 repertoires, and roughly 11 million of those chains were shared by two or more donors. Raw reads were error-corrected and collapsed into unique sequences with a nearest-neighbor algorithm that merged closely related sequences to remove PCR and sequencing errors. To assign V, D and J gene segments, CDR3 sequences were aligned to IMGT reference sequences. For a sequence to be retained, at least a six-nucleotide match to both a V gene segment and a J gene segment was required. A rearrangement counted as productive if the CDR3 had no stop codons and remained in frame with V and J, and every other rearrangement counted as non-productive. CDR3 was defined according to IMGT convention as the region running from the second conserved V-encoded cysteine to the conserved J-encoded phenylalanine. The earlier analysis of about 610 of the donors excluded sequences that lacked an unambiguous match to a single V gene segment. In an earlier analysis of approximately 560 of the donors, a V segment was called functional when productive rearrangements were above 56.7%, and segregating when the standard deviation between donors exceeded 5%. A statistical classification framework was developed to diagnose cytomegalovirus status using the catalog of TCR beta chain sequences. A later analysis assigned V and J genes by comparing TCR nucleotide sequences with IMGT/GENE-DB human TR gene sequences. The TCRdist pipeline was used in a later analysis to assign CDR3 sequences and most-parsimonious VDJ recombination scenarios. In a later analysis, every TCR beta chain was defined by the combination of its CDR3 amino acid sequence and its V-gene family, and reads without a unique V-gene family were dropped. In a later analysis, 500 to 700 highly shared, low-generation-probability nucleotide sequences were removed to address suspected cross-contamination and a sequencing artifact. In a later analysis, a clonal expansion index was calculated for each public chain from normalized within-repertoire ranks of inferred template counts. Generation probabilities in a later analysis came from a VDJ recombination model fitted to out-of-frame rearrangements, and those results were checked against IGoR. In a later analysis, hypergeometric tests were used to score TCR-TCR, TCR-HLA and TCR-CMV co-occurrence, with a repertoire-size bias correction applied to TCR pairs. False discovery rates were estimated in a later analysis by permuting HLA or CMV assignments 20 times. A later analysis grouped co-occurring TCRs with DBSCAN, adding TCRdist sequence similarity when clustering within HLA-allele-positive subsets. Co-occurrence clustering excluded repertoires with fewer than 30,000 or more than 120,000 public chains, plus five with anomalous nucleotide sharing. TCRdb's version of the immuneACCESS table is confined to in-frame rearrangements and falls short of the full clone set. An unresolved V gene accounts for under half of the shortfall where checked; the remainder is of unknown origin. Clonal size and the V and J genes are those of that table, whereas D and trimming came from the DNA. The sample table contains 120,000 or so clones; only one count was recorded for around 80% of them. The ten largest clones add up to 0.95% to 1.5% of the sample.

The material sequenced was PBMCs. This clonotype was sampled from a female donor in good health and CMV-seronegative. This chain joins TRBV7-9 to TRBJ2-3, and TRBD2 matches 12 of the central bases. The nucleotide sequence is TGTGCCAGCAGCCCCCGACTAGCGGGAGCGCATACGCAGTATTTT. Translated, it gives CASSPRLAGAHTQYF.